The next 32 T cell receptor beta chains were all read from a single sample in a study of cytomegalovirus exposure and HLA in healthy donors. The primer mix had 60 Vbeta and 13 Jbeta primers. Generated by immunoSEQ multiplex PCR, the TCRdb table keeps only in-frame clones and is missing some. The sample includes roughly 240,000 clones, about three quarters of them seen just once. Source material: PBMCs. The receptor set was obtained from a boy younger than 18 in good health and CMV-seronegative.

This clone was seen a few times. The chain links TRBV27 to TRBJ1-6; tentative D call: TRBD1 (5 bases). V was cut by 8 bases and J by 10 bases, with 18 bases left in between. Germline lookup yields CDR1 MNHEY and CDR2 SMNVEV (reference sequence). This CDR3 contains 14 residues. The CDR3 sequence is CASGGTGPRSPLHF. In nucleotides, the CDR3 is TGTGCCAGCGGAGGGACCGGTCCGAGGTCACCCCTCCACTTT.

V gene TRBV4-2 combines with J gene TRBJ2-3; TRBD2 matches at 13 bases. CDR1 is LGHNA, CDR2 YNFKEQ, per germline. J gave up 4 bases and V 4 bases, and 5 bases lay outside the gene matches. CDR3 length: 16 amino acids. For the CDR3, the DNA is TGTGCCAGCAGCCTTGGACTAGCGGGAGCTGCAGATACGCAGTATTTT. It specifies CASSLGLAGAADTQYF.

This clone has just a few counts. V and J are TRBV9 and TRBJ1-2, with D possibly matching TRBD1 (6 bases). The CDR3 extends over 15 amino acids. Trimming removed 0 bases from V and 3 bases from J, with 12 bases in between. Germline-derived CDR1 and CDR2 are SGDLS and YYNGEE. CDR3 protein: CASSVGGGGHYGYTF. The CDR3 bases are TGTGCCAGCAGCGTAGGCGGGGGCGGACACTATGGCTACACCTTC.

V gene TRBV9 combines with J gene TRBJ2-7; D may be TRBD1 (5 bases). Trimming removed 3 bases from V and 3 bases from J, with 13 bases in between. The V gene's germline CDR1 is SGDLS and CDR2 YYNGEE. This CDR3 has 14 residues. CDR3 loop: CASSAQGWDYEQYF. The CDR3 DNA sequence: TGTGCCAGCAGCGCCCAGGGCTGGGACTACGAGCAGTACTTC.

Points on this clone: The junction does not match germline at one end; this may be a read error. The chain recombines TRBV19 with TRBJ2-7; 11 nucleotides agree with TRBD1. Germline CDR1 LNHDA, CDR2 SQIVND (reference sequence). The CDR3 runs 13 residues. The CDR3: CASSIDTDRGLVF. In nucleotides, the CDR3 is TGTGCCAGTAGTATAGACACGGACAGGGGGCTTGTCTTC.

CDR3 DNA: TGTGCCAGCAGCCGGACAGGGAGCGAGCAGTACTTC. Amino acid sequence: CASSRTGSEQYF. This sequence joins TRBV11-3 and TRBJ2-7, with 8 bases aligning to TRBD1. This CDR3 has 12 amino acids. Trimming cost V 5 bases and J 6 bases; bases outside gene matches: 3. Germline assignment: CDR1 SGHNT and CDR2 YENEEA.

The chain joins TRBV13 to TRBJ2-5, with D possibly being TRBD1 (7 bases). Germline V gene sequence: CDR1 PRHDT, CDR2 FYEKMQ (reference sequence). This CDR3 spans 16 amino acids. V dropped 0 bases and J dropped 1 base, with 12 bases sitting between them. The CDR3 loop reads CASSLGGGDSQETQYF. CDR3 nucleotides: TGTGCCAGCAGCTTAGGCGGCGGGGACAGCCAAGAGACCCAGTACTTC.

The genes are TRBV6-1 and TRBJ2-5, with 7 bases aligning to TRBD1. Judging by the DNA end, TRBJ2-7 fits better; the J call may be wrong. This CDR3 is built from 15 residues. Germline loops: CDR1 MNHNS, CDR2 SASEGT. The CDR3 coding sequence is TGTGCCAGCAGTGAGTCGAGACAGGGTGCCTACGAGCAGTACTTC. Amino acid sequence: CASSESRQGAYEQYF.

The chain has TRBV27 and TRBJ2-7; the D gene is possibly TRBD1 (5 bases). Germline CDR1 MNHEY, CDR2 SMNVEV (reference sequence). The CDR3 runs to 15 residues. The V and J ends lost 5 bases and 3 bases respectively, with 17 bases between them. The CDR3 DNA is TGTGCCAGCAGTCTAAACCGACTCAGGGTCTACGAGCAGTACTTC. This encodes CASSLNRLRVYEQYF.

The V and J genes are TRBV7-2 and TRBJ2-1; no definite D call. The CDR3 loop spans 16 amino acids. The ends were cut back, 5 bases at V and 0 bases at J, with 14 bases in the middle. Germline loops: CDR1 SGHTA, CDR2 FQGNSA. The CDR3 loop is CASSLVGASSYNEQFF. The DNA for the CDR3 is TGTGCCAGCAGCCTCGTTGGCGCTAGCTCCTACAATGAGCAGTTCTTC.

This clone was detected a few times. V and J are TRBV5-8 and TRBJ1-2; perhaps TRBD1 as D (5 bases). This CDR3 comprises 14 residues. Trimming pared 2 bases from V and 4 bases from J, leaving 12 bases between. The germline CDR1 and CDR2 sequences are SGHTS and YDEGEE. CDR3 sequence: CASSFRQKFYGYTF. CDR3 nucleotides: TGTGCCAGCAGCTTTAGACAGAAATTCTATGGCTACACCTTC.

J is TRBJ2-7 and V is TRBV18; 11 bases match TRBD1. From germline, CDR1 is KGHSH and CDR2 LQKENI. The CDR3 extends over 17 amino acids. V gave up 6 bases and J gave up 1 base; unmatched junction bases: 11. The CDR3 bases are TGTGCCAGCTCGCCGAGAGGAGGGACAGGGGGGTCCTACGAGCAGTACTTC. Translated, it gives CASSPRGGTGGSYEQYF.

V gene TRBV7-7 combines with J gene TRBJ2-5; D possibly corresponds to TRBD1 (5 bases). The J call may be incorrect, as the DNA end agrees better with TRBJ2-7. The CDR3 runs 14 residues. CDR1 and CDR2 from the germline V gene are SSHAT and FNYEAQ (reference sequence). CDR3 in DNA: TGTGCCAGCAGCTTAGAGGGGCGCGTAAACGAGCAGTACTTC. Protein product: CASSLEGRVNEQYF.

The chain is built from TRBV11-3 and TRBJ2-4, with D unclear. This CDR3 has 14 residues. Germline lookup yields CDR1 SGHNT and CDR2 YENEEA. Trimming took 2 bases from V and 5 from J, leaving 10 bases between them. The CDR3 loop reads CASSLRLSENIQYF. The CDR3 DNA follows: TGTGCCAGCAGCTTACGTCTGTCGGAAAACATTCAGTACTTC.

This rearrangement joins TRBV5-1 to TRBJ2-2, with 11 bases fitting TRBD2. Germline values: CDR1 SGHRS, CDR2 YFSETQ. This CDR3 is 15 amino acids long. J was trimmed by 7 bases and V by 4 bases; bases with no gene match: 6. As DNA, the CDR3 is TGCGCCAGCAGCGATAGCGGGGGGGCTGGCGGGGAGCTGTTTTTT. Translating gives CASSDSGGAGGELFF.

CDR3 nucleotide sequence: TGCGCCGTGGCAGGGGGTGAGGAGACCCAGTACTTC. Translated: CAVAGGEETQYF. The chain employs TRBV4-1 and TRBJ2-5; 7 positions agree with TRBD1. V lost 11 bases to trimming and J lost 5 bases; unmatched junction nucleotides: 8. The CDR3 length is 12 residues. CDR1 and CDR2 (germline): MGHRA, YSYEKL.

This clone was seen only once. The CDR3 here is CASSLAEEGTLSTDTQYF. The CDR3 bases are TGCGCCAGCAGCTTGGCAGAGGAGGGGACCCTTAGCACAGATACGCAGTATTTT. The V and J genes are TRBV5-1 and TRBJ2-3; the D gene is possibly TRBD2 (6 bases). Looked up from germline, CDR1 is SGHRS and CDR2 is YFSETQ. The CDR3 consists of 18 residues. Trimming took 0 bases from V and 0 from J, leaving 17 bases between them.

The chain uses TRBV5-4 and TRBJ2-7; D may be TRBD2 (5 bases). Germline V gene sequence: CDR1 SGHNT, CDR2 YYREEE (reference sequence). The CDR3 covers 14 residues. Between the trimmed V and J ends, which lost 4 bases and 0 bases, there was a span of 11 bases. CDR3 protein: CASSRERSSYEQYF. CDR3 nucleotides: TGTGCCAGCAGCCGGGAAAGGAGCTCCTACGAGCAGTACTTC.

The chain combines TRBV4-1 with TRBJ2-5; 7 bases are shared with TRBD1. The better agreement between TRBJ2-7 and the DNA end casts doubt on the J call. The CDR3 has 16 residues. The germline V gene has CDR1 MGHRA and CDR2 YSYEKL. The CDR3 spells CASSQQGVTALYEQYF. The CDR3 coding sequence is TGCGCCAGCAGCCAACAGGGGGTGACAGCCCTCTACGAGCAGTACTTC.

CDR3 coding DNA: TGCAGCGTCCGGGGATCTACGCAAGAGACCCAGTACTTC. Translation gives CSVRGSTQETQYF. The chain carries TRBV29-1 and TRBJ2-5; D is possibly TRBD2 (5 bases). Germline CDR1 and CDR2: SQVTM and ANQGSEA. V lost 6 bases to trimming and J lost 2 bases, with 13 bases between them. The CDR3 has 13 amino acids.

This clone was counted once. This sequence joins TRBV15 and TRBJ1-5; TRBD1 matches 7 bases. CDR1 and CDR2 (germline): LNHNV, YYDKDF (reference sequence). Losses at the gene ends were 5 bases for V and 7 bases for J; bases not matched to a gene: 17. The CDR3 is 17 residues long. CDR3 residues: CATSPQNRGGGDQPQHF. The CDR3 coding sequence is TGTGCCACCAGCCCCCAAAACAGGGGTGGAGGCGACCAGCCCCAGCATTTT.

The chain uses TRBV19 and TRBJ2-2, with D perhaps matching TRBD1 (6 bases). CDR1 and CDR2 from the germline V gene are LNHDA and SQIVND (reference sequence). The V and J ends lost 5 bases and 3 bases respectively, with 19 bases between them. The CDR3 is made up of 17 amino acids. As DNA, the CDR3 is TGTGCCAGTAGTCGACTCCTCTCCAGGGGATACACCGGGGAGCTGTTTTTT. Its protein product is CASSRLLSRGYTGELFF.

The V gene is TRBV7-9, the J gene TRBJ1-4, with 8 bases that match TRBD1. J gave up 7 bases and V 1 base, and 8 bases lay outside the gene matches. The germline V gene encodes CDR1 SEHNR and CDR2 FQNEAQ (reference sequence). CDR3 length: 16 residues. CDR3 sequence (DNA): TGTGCCAGCAGCTTAGGGGGGCCAGGGGGCTTTGAAAAACTGTTTTTT. Protein sequence: CASSLGGPGGFEKLFF.

The chain recombines TRBV11-2 with TRBJ2-7; D is perhaps TRBD1 (8 bases). Trimming pared 5 bases from V and 1 base from J, leaving 27 bases between. The CDR3 extends over 19 amino acids. Germline CDR1 is SGHAT and CDR2 is FQNNGV. This chain's CDR3 is CASSPSGGPWTGPSYEQYF. CDR3 bases: TGTGCCAGCAGCCCTAGCGGAGGGCCCTGGACAGGGCCTTCCTACGAGCAGTACTTC.

This chain uses TRBV6-6 with TRBJ1-1; TRBD1 matches 8 bases. Germline V gene sequence: CDR1 MNHNY, CDR2 SVGAGI (reference sequence). The CDR3 covers 16 residues. V shed 4 bases and J 1 base; nucleotides not matched to a gene: 8. This CDR3 is CASSSTDRGGNTEAFF. CDR3 sequence (DNA): TGTGCCAGCAGTTCCACCGACAGGGGAGGGAACACTGAAGCTTTCTTT.

This sequence joins TRBV7-2 and TRBJ2-5; the match to TRBD1 covers 7 bases. The DNA matches TRBJ2-7 better at its end, which makes the J call doubtful. Germline loops: CDR1 SGHTA, CDR2 FQGNSA. This CDR3 is built from 15 residues. CDR3: CASSLPGQVLGEQYF. In DNA, the CDR3 is TGTGCCAGCAGCCTCCCCGGACAGGTCCTCGGCGAGCAGTACTTC.

The chain recombines TRBV5-4 with TRBJ2-7; a weak D match, TRBD2 (5 bases). The V end lost 4 bases, the J end lost 7 bases, and 18 bases lay between the germline ends. The CDR3 is made up of 14 amino acids. Germline V gene lookup returns CDR1 SGHNT and CDR2 YYREEE (reference sequence). The CDR3 coding sequence is TGTGCCAGCAGCCCCGTCTTCCCCCCGGGGGAGCAGTACTTC. Its translation is CASSPVFPPGEQYF.

For this clone: The same CDR3 can be traced to other DNA sequences in this sample. CDR3 in DNA: TGTGCCAGCAGTTCGGGACTGGCGGAAAACCATGGGCAGTACTTC. This sequence encodes CASSSGLAENHGQYF. This chain links TRBV27 with TRBJ2-7, with D perhaps matching TRBD2 (6 bases). This CDR3 has 15 residues. The germline V gene encodes CDR1 MNHEY and CDR2 SMNVEV (reference sequence). The V end lost 4 bases, the J end lost 9 bases, and 22 bases lay between the germline ends.

CDR3 in DNA: TGTGCCAGCAGCCCGCGGACAGGGCATGGCTACACCTTC. Amino acid sequence: CASSPRTGHGYTF. The chain combines TRBV11-2 with TRBJ1-2, with TRBD1 identical over 8 bases. V gave up 5 bases and J gave up 6 bases; unmatched junction bases: 5. There are 13 residues in the CDR3. Germline assignment: CDR1 SGHAT and CDR2 FQNNGV.

This chain joins TRBV15 and TRBJ1-5; D is ambiguous. V gave up 0 bases and J gave up 9 bases, with 9 bases separating them. CDR1 and CDR2 (germline): LNHNV, YYDKDF (reference sequence). CDR3 length: 13 residues. Here the CDR3 DNA reads TGTGCCACCAGCAGAGACGTCCTCCGGCCCCAGCATTTT. This translates into CATSRDVLRPQHF.

The chain uses TRBV11-2 and TRBJ1-2, with D tentatively TRBD1 (5 bases). Germline assignment: CDR1 SGHAT and CDR2 FQNNGV. This CDR3 is built from 12 residues. The germline V and J ends were trimmed by 6 bases and 7 bases, with 12 bases remaining between them. The CDR3, as DNA: TGTGCCAGCAGTCCAAGGGGCGGTGGCTACACCTTC. Translated, it gives CASSPRGGGYTF.

This chain connects TRBV4-2 to TRBJ2-4, with 10 bases fitting TRBD2. Germline trimming cut 2 bases from V and 8 bases from J; bases unmatched to any gene: 9. CDR3 size: 16 residues. CDR1 is LGHNA and CDR2 is YNFKEQ in the germline V gene. CDR3 region: CASSQRKREGMDIQYF. Here the CDR3 DNA reads TGTGCCAGCAGCCAACGAAAGCGGGAGGGGATGGACATTCAGTACTTC.